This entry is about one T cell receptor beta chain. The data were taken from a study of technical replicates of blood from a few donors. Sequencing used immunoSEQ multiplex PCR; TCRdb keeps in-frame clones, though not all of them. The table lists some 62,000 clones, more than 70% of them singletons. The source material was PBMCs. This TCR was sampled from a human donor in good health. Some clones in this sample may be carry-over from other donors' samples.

CDR3: CASSGGDYSPLHF. The CDR3 nucleotides read TGTGCCAGCAGCGGGGGGGACTATTCACCCCTCCACTTT. This rearrangement joins TRBV7-9 to TRBJ1-6, with D possibly TRBD1 on 5 matching bases. From germline, CDR1 is SEHNR and CDR2 FQNEAQ (reference sequence). Deletions cut 5 bases from V and 8 bases from J, with 10 bases between. The CDR3 contains 13 residues.